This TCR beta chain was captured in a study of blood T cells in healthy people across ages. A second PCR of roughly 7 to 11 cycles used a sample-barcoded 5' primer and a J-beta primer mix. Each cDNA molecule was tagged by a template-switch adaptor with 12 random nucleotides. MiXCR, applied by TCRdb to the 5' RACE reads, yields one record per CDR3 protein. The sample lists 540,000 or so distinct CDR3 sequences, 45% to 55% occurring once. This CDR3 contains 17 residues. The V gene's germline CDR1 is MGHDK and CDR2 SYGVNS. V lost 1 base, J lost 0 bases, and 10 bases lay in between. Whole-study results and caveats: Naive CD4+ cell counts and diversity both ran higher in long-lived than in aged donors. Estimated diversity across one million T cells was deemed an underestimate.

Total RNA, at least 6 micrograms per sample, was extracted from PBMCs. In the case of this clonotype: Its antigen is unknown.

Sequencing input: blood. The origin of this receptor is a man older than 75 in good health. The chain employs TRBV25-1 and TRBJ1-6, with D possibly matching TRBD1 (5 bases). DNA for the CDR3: TGTGCCAGCAGTGAATGGGGGTGGGGCTCCTATAATTCACCCCTCCACTTT. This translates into CASSEWGWGSYNSPLHF.